This T cell receptor (beta chain) was identified during a study of control samples from healthy donors and cancer patients. Trimming pared 8 bases from V and 0 bases from J, leaving 14 bases between. The CDR3 is 16 residues long. Germline loops: CDR1 MNHNY, CDR2 SVGAGI (reference sequence). Some clones are missing from TCRdb's copy, which holds only in-frame ones; the method was immunoSEQ multiplex PCR. The table lists hundreds of thousands of clones, around nine tenths of them singletons. This sequence was found in a middle-aged man with head and neck cancer. The rearrangement links TRBV6-6 to TRBJ2-6, with D unclear. The sample consisted of PBMCs. This chain's CDR3 is CASHTGTSSGANVLTF. Here the CDR3 DNA reads TGTGCCAGCCATACGGGTACAAGCTCTGGGGCCAACGTCCTGACTTTC.